This T cell receptor beta chain was observed in a study of human T cells and chemical hapten exposure. Study at large: Sensitization used 2% DPC on around 2 cm by around 2 cm upper inner arm skin. The patch tests put 0.01% DPC on the skin of the upper back and were read 6 days later.

There are 14 residues in the CDR3. CDR1 is LGHDT and CDR2 is YNNKEL in the germline V gene (reference sequence). Trimming removed 0 bases at V and 7 bases at J, with 12 bases between. The library tagged each cDNA molecule with unique molecular identifiers. As handled by the study authors: Individual samples carried between roughly 23,224 and 750,000 TCRs, with some 100,000 as the median. TCRdb fed the RACE reads into MiXCR, producing one record per CDR3 protein. The V and J calls were determined by TCRdb, not by the authors. The profile covers roughly 100,000 distinct CDR3 sequences, with about 10% appearing a single time and approximately 3.3% taken by the ten largest. This clonotype has a count of ten or more. Time point described: pre-sensitization, week 0. Treatment in this sample: therapeutic diphenylcyclopropenone sensitization with weekly scalp DPC.

The sample in question was whole blood, obtained in connection with sensitization to the hapten diphenylcyclopropenone (DPC). The chain recombines TRBV3-1 with TRBJ1-2, with D perhaps TRBD1 (5 bases). The clonotype originates from a woman aged 60 to 75 with alopecia areata. Some clones in this sample may be carry-over from other donors' samples. DNA for the CDR3: TGTGCCAGCAGCCAAGATGAACGGGGCAGTGGCTACACCTTC. This codes for CASSQDERGSGYTF.